Sequencing of this T cell receptor beta chain was carried out in a study of CD8+ T cells in alopecia areata. Alopecia areata patients provided lesional scalp punch biopsies and peripheral blood, both collected for the study. Sorting of PBMCs yielded the CD4+ and CD8+ T cells. Germline-derived CDR1 and CDR2 are SGHAT and FQNNGV. The CDR3 is made up of 13 amino acids. V lost 3 bases to trimming and J lost 5 bases, with 10 bases between them. cDNA reverse transcribed from extracted RNA served as the sequencing template. Here immunoSEQ multiplex PCR was the method, and the copy in TCRdb shows in-frame clones only, minus some. Altogether some 200,000 clones are present, approximately 59% being singletons, with the ten largest covering roughly 14%.

The TCR was taken from a human donor with alopecia areata. This material consisted of CD4+ T cells sorted from blood, taken at week 0. V usage is TRBV11-2 and J usage is TRBJ2-5; TRBD2 might be the D (7 bases). CDR3 loop: CASSFGGLETQYF. The CDR3 bases are TGTGCCAGCAGCTTCGGGGGGCTGGAGACCCAGTACTTC.